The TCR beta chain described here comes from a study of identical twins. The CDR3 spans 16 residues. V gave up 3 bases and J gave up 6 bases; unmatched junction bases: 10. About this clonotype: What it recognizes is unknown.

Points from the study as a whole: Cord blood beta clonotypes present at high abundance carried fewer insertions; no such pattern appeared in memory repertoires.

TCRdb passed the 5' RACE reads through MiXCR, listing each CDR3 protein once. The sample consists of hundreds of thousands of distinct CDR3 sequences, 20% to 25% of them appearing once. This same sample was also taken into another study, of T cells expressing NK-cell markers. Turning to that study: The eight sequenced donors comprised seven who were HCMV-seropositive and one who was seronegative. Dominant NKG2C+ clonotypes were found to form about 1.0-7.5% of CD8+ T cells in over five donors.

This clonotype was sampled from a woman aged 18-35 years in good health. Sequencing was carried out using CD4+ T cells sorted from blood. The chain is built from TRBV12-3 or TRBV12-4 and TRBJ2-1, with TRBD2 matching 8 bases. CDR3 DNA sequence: TGTGCCAGCAGTTTCGGGACTAGTAACCTCCCCAATGAGCAGTTCTTC. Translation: CASSFGTSNLPNEQFF.